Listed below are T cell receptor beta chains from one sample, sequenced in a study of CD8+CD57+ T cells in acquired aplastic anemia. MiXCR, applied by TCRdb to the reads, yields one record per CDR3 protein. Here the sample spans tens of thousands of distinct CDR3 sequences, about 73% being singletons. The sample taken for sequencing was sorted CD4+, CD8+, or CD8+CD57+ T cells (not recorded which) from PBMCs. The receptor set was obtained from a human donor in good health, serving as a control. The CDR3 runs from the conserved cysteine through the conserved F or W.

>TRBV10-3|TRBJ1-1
CAISEDGLNTEAFF
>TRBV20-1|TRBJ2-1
CSATTEGVSYNEQFF
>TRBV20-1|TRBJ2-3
CSARVPASRTDTQYF
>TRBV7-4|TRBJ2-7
CASSLSAVPYEQYF
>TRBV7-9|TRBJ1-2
CASSLAQDYTF
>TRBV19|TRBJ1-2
CASSTMGQSYGYTF
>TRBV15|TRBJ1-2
CATSRDRITNYGYTF
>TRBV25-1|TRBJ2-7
CASSSTQTETYEQYF
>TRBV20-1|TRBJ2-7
CSARLGDYSYEQYF
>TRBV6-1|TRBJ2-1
CASSFGGSSNEQFF
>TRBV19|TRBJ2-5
CASSILLQGPKYF
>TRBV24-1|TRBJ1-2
CATSGGGGYTF
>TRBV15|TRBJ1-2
CATSWGHGTDGYTF
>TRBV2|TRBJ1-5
CASTDRGGGSQPQHF
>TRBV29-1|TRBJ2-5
CSALTGGTQYF
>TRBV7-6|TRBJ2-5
CASSVIRYQETQYF
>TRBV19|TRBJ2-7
CASSLSGESTSYEQYF